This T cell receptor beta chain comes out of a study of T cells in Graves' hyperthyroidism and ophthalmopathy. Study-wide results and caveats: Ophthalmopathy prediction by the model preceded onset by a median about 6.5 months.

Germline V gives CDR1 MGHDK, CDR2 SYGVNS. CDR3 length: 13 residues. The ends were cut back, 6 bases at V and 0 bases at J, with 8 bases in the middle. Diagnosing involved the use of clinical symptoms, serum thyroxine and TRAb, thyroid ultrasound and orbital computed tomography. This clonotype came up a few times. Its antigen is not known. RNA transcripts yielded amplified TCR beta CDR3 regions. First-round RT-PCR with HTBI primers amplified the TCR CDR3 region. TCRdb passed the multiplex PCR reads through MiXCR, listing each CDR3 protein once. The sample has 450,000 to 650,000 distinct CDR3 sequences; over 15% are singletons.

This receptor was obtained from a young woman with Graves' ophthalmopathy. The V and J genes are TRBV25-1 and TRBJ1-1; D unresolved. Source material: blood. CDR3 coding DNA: TGTGCCAGCAGGCTGGAGGTGAACACTGAAGCTTTCTTT. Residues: CASRLEVNTEAFF.